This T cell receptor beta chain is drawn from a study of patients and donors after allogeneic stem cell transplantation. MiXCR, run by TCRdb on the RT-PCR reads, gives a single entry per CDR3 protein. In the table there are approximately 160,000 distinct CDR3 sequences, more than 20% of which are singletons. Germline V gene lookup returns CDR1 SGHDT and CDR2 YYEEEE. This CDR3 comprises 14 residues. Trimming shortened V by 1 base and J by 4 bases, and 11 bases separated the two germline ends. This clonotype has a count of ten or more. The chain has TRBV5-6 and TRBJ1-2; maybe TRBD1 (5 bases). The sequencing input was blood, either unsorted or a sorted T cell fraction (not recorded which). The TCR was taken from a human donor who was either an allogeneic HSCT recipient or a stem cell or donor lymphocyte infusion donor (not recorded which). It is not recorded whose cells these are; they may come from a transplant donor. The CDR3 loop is CASSLTGQVYGYTF. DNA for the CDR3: TGTGCCAGCAGCTTGACGGGGCAGGTCTATGGCTACACCTTC.